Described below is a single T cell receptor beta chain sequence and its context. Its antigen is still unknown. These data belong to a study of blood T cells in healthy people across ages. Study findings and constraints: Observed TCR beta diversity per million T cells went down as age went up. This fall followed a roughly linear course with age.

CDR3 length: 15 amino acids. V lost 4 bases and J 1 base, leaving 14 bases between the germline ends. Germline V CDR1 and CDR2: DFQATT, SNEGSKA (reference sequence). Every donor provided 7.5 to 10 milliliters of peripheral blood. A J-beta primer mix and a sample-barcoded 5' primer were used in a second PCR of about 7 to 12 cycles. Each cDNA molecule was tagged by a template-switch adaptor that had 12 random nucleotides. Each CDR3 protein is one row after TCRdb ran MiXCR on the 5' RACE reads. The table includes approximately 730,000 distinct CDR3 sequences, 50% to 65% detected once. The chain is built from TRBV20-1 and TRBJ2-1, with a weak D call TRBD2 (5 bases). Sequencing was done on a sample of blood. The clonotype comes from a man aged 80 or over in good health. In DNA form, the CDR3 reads TGCAGTGCTATCCCCCAGCGGCAGTCCTACAATGAGCAGTTCTTC. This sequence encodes CSAIPQRQSYNEQFF.